A selection of T cell receptor beta chains follows, all from one sample in a study of tumor-infiltrating lymphocytes in oesophageal squamous cell carcinoma. One entry per CDR3 protein, called by TCRdb with MiXCR from the PCR reads. The sample lists about 15,000 distinct CDR3 sequences; approximately 50% were seen once. The sample comprised esophageal tumor tissue. The receptor source for this set is a male donor with esophageal squamous cell carcinoma. The CDR3 runs from the conserved cysteine through the conserved F or W. The order of the fields is D gene, V gene, clone size, CDR3 length, J gene, CDR3 protein, CDR3 DNA. D genes are given only for firm matches. Clone size is not always given. Where it is, it says once, few, many or a class for expanded clones.

>NA|TRBV5-1|many|15|TRBJ1-2
CASSPGHPENYGYTF
TGCGCCAGCAGCCCGGGACACCCGGAGAACTATGGCTACACCTTC
>NA|TRBV7-2|NA|12|TRBJ2-3
CASSGATDTQYF
TGTGCCAGCAGCGGGGCGACAGATACGCAGTATTTT
>NA|TRBV28|many|14|TRBJ1-4
CASSKPGGSEKLFF
TGTGCCAGCAGTAAGCCCGGGGGGAGTGAAAAACTGTTTTTT
>NA|TRBV6-8|NA|15|TRBJ1-4
CASSLRQNPNEILFF
TGTGCCAGCAGTCTGCGACAGAATCCCAATGAAATACTGTTTTTT
>NA|TRBV6-6|NA|17|TRBJ1-3
CASSYSILRFSGNTIYF
TGTGCCAGCAGTTACTCGATTTTGCGCTTCTCTGGAAACACCATATATTTT
>TRBD2|TRBV7-8|many|13|TRBJ2-5
CASSLWGGGGQYF
TGTGCCAGCAGCCTGTGGGGAGGCGGGGGGCAGTACTTC
>TRBD1|TRBV7-6|NA|15|TRBJ2-3
CASSPSRDRVATQYF
TGTGCCAGCAGCCCGTCCCGGGACAGGGTAGCCACGCAGTATTTT
>NA|TRBV7-2|few|13|TRBJ2-7
CASSLGQVNEQYF
TGTGCCAGCAGCTTAGGACAGGTTAACGAGCAGTACTTC
>NA|TRBV7-3|medium-sized|11|TRBJ2-3
CASGFADTQYF
TGTGCCAGTGGGTTTGCAGATACGCAGTATTTT
>TRBD2|TRBV27|NA|13|TRBJ2-1
CASGYPSGRHQFF
TGTGCCAGCGGCTACCCTAGCGGGCGCCACCAGTTCTTC
>TRBD1|TRBV7-6|NA|13|TRBJ2-7
CASSWTGPYEQYF
TGTGCCAGCAGCTGGACAGGTCCCTACGAGCAGTACTTC
>TRBD2|TRBV7-2|NA|19|TRBJ2-1
CASSRLAGGPLSSYNEQFF
TGTGCCAGCAGCCGACTAGCGGGAGGGCCCCTAAGCTCCTACAATGAGCAGTTCTTC
>NA|TRBV4-2|many|14|TRBJ2-6
CASSQASGANVLTF
TGTGCCAGCAGCCAAGCCTCTGGGGCCAACGTCCTGACTTTC